These 27 T cell receptor beta chains were sequenced from one sample in a study of blood T cell repertoires in COVID-19. Assay: immunoSEQ multiplex PCR; the TCRdb copy retains only in-frame clones and omits some. The repertoire includes about 150,000 clones, about 90% of them detected once, and approximately 6.5% sits in the top ten. Sequenced material: PBMCs or T cells enriched from blood (not recorded which). These TCRs come from a woman aged 50 to 60 who had recovered from COVID-19.

The genes are TRBV7-8 and TRBJ1-1; tentative D call: TRBD1 (6 bases). Germline-derived CDR1 and CDR2 are SGHVS and FQNEAQ. The CDR3 length is 19 residues. The V end lost 5 bases, the J end lost 2 bases, and 27 bases lay between the germline ends. CDR3 in amino acids: CASSPPPLLGQGLNTEAFF. The CDR3 bases are TGTGCCAGCAGCCCGCCTCCCCTGCTAGGTCAGGGGCTAAACACTGAAGCTTTCTTT.

This clone was counted between two and nine times. V gene TRBV11-2 combines with J gene TRBJ1-3; 7 nucleotides match TRBD1. Trimming at V came to 5 bases and at J to 1 base, leaving 5 bases not matched to a gene. The CDR3 covers 15 residues. Germline CDR1 SGHAT, CDR2 FQNNGV. The CDR3 DNA follows: TGTGCCAGCAGCCAATCGACAGGGTCTGGAAACACCATATATTTT. Amino acids: CASSQSTGSGNTIYF.

This chain links TRBV18 with TRBJ2-3; possibly TRBD2 for D (6 bases). The CDR3 contains 15 residues. Germline loops: CDR1 KGHSH, CDR2 LQKENI. V was clipped by 0 bases and J by 4 bases, with 11 bases between them. The CDR3 bases are TGTGCCAGCTCACCACCGGAGGGGTTCGCAGATACGCAGTATTTT. It codes for CASSPPEGFADTQYF.

The chain joins TRBV3-1 (or the pseudogene TRBV3-2) to TRBJ2-1, with 14 bases matching TRBD2. CDR1 is LGHDT and CDR2 is YNNKEL in the germline V gene (reference sequence). V dropped 1 base and J dropped 6; count of bases not matched to a gene: 8. The CDR3 is 18 amino acids. The CDR3 region has the DNA TGTGCCAGCAGCCAAGCCGGGACTAGCGGGAGAGTAAGCAATGAGCAGTTCTTC. It codes for CASSQAGTSGRVSNEQFF.

The chain uses TRBV4-1 and TRBJ2-3; 12 bases are a match to TRBD2. Germline CDR1 is MGHRA and CDR2 is YSYEKL. V lost 0 bases to trimming and J lost 9 bases; unmatched junction nucleotides: 10. The length of the CDR3 is 17 residues. This CDR3 reads CASSQDGPTGTSGTQYF. As DNA, the CDR3 is TGCGCCAGCAGCCAAGATGGTCCTACTGGGACTAGCGGGACGCAGTATTTT.

This clone has a single count. The genes are TRBV5-1 and TRBJ2-2; 10 nucleotides align to TRBD2. The CDR3 length is 17 residues. With V trimmed by 0 bases and J by 3 bases, 5 bases remained unmatched. The germline CDR1 and CDR2 sequences are SGHRS and YFSETQ. In DNA form, the CDR3 reads TGCGCCAGCAGCTTGGTGGTAGCGGGAGGCGACACCGGGGAGCTGTTTTTT. Protein: CASSLVVAGGDTGELFF. The full variable domain, in which reference TRBV5-1 and TRBJ2-2 provide the parts outside the CDR3, is KAGVTQTPRYLIKTRGQQVTLSCSPISGHRSVSWYQQTPGQGLQFLFEYFSETQRNKGNFPGRFSGRQFSNSRSEMNVSTLELGDSALYLCASSLVVAGGDTGELFFGEGSRLTVL.

CDR3 nucleotides: TGCGCCAGCAGCCAAGAGCCCAGGGAACGGACCCTCCACTTT. This encodes CASSQEPRERTLHF. The V gene is TRBV4-1, the J gene TRBJ1-6, with D possibly matching TRBD1 (5 bases). Trimming left V 0 bases short and J 14 bases short, with 14 bases between. CDR3 length: 14 residues. Germline V gene sequence: CDR1 MGHRA, CDR2 YSYEKL.

CDR3 sequence reads: CASSIAGSDDEQFF. The CDR3 DNA sequence: TGTGCCAGTAGTATAGCGGGGTCCGACGATGAGCAGTTCTTC. The chain recombines TRBV19 with TRBJ2-1; weak D call: TRBD2 (5 bases). The germline V and J ends were trimmed by 1 base and 8 bases, with 12 bases remaining between them. The CDR3 is 14 amino acids. Germline V gene data show CDR1 as LNHDA and CDR2 as SQIVND (reference sequence).

The table lists this clone with a count of one. The chain joins TRBV19 to TRBJ2-7; D possibly corresponds to TRBD1 (6 bases). CDR1 is LNHDA and CDR2 is SQIVND in the germline V gene (reference sequence). V shed 2 bases and J shed 3 bases, with 11 bases lying between them. The CDR3 covers 14 residues. CDR3: CASSIKGTSYEQYF. As DNA, the CDR3 is TGTGCCAGTAGTATAAAAGGGACAAGCTACGAGCAGTACTTC. The variable domain in full, with the rest retrieved from reference TRBV19 and TRBJ2-7, is DGGITQSPKYLFRKEGQNVTLSCEQNLNHDAMYWYRQDPGQGLRLIYYSQIVNDFQKGDIAEGYSVSREKKESFPLTVTSAQKNPTAFYLCASSIKGTSYEQYFGPGTRLTVT.

The chain employs TRBV11-3 and TRBJ2-7; possibly TRBD1 for D (5 bases). Germline loops: CDR1 SGHNT, CDR2 YENEEA. V gave up 3 bases and J gave up 0 bases, with 9 bases separating them. This CDR3 has 14 amino acids. The CDR3 DNA is TGTGCCAGCAGCTTGCGGACACCCTCCTACGAGCAGTACTTC. Amino acid sequence: CASSLRTPSYEQYF. Filled out from reference TRBV11-3 and TRBJ2-7, the complete variable domain reads EAGVVQSPRYKIIEKKQPVAFWCNPISGHNTLYWYLQNLGQGPELLIRYENEEAVDDSQLPKDRFSAERLKGVDSTLKIQPAELGDSAVYLCASSLRTPSYEQYFGPGTRLTVT.

The chain's CDR3 is CASSPTGTNEQYF. CDR3 coding DNA: TGTGCCAGCTCACCAACAGGGACCAACGAGCAGTACTTC. The chain has TRBV18 and TRBJ2-7, with a tentative D call TRBD1 (6 bases). The CDR3 is 13 residues long. V was clipped by 2 bases and J by 5 bases, with 10 bases between them. CDR1 and CDR2 (germline): KGHSH, LQKENI.

Here the CDR3 reads CASSFWGRGQPTPAGIQYF. The DNA of the CDR3 is TGTGCCAGCAGTTTTTGGGGAAGAGGGCAGCCGACTCCGGCGGGCATTCAGTACTTC. This chain joins TRBV27 and TRBJ2-4; maybe TRBD2 (5 bases). V dropped 3 bases and J dropped 9 bases, with 30 bases sitting between them. The CDR3 extends over 19 amino acids. CDR1 MNHEY and CDR2 SMNVEV come from the germline V gene (reference sequence).

The rearrangement links TRBV27 to TRBJ2-7, with D perhaps TRBD1 (6 bases). The CDR3 contains 13 residues. Between the trimmed V and J ends, which lost 8 bases and 3 bases, there was a span of 14 bases. Germline V lookup: CDR1 MNHEY, CDR2 SMNVEV (reference sequence). CDR3 DNA sequence: TGTGCCAGCGGAAAACAGGGTTTCTACGAGCAGTACTTC. Amino acids: CASGKQGFYEQYF.

The V gene is TRBV19, the J gene TRBJ1-1; TRBD1 aligns across 9 bases. Germline V CDR1 and CDR2: LNHDA, SQIVND (reference sequence). The V and J ends lost 7 bases and 5 bases, in that order; junction bases with no gene match: 8. CDR3 length: 14 residues. The CDR3 nucleotides read TGTGCCAGTACGGCCCGGGACAGGGATACTGAAGCTTTCTTT. It yields the protein CASTARDRDTEAFF.

The rearrangement joins TRBV10-3 to TRBJ1-1; TRBD1 might be the D (6 bases). Germline assignment: CDR1 ENHRY and CDR2 SYGVKD. V was clipped by 9 bases and J by 0 bases, with 11 bases between them. This CDR3 spans 13 amino acids. The CDR3 spells CAISGDVNTEAFF. The CDR3 DNA reads as TGTGCCATTTCAGGGGATGTGAACACTGAAGCTTTCTTT.

Only one count was recorded for this clone. V usage is TRBV19 and J usage is TRBJ1-1, with 8 bases fitting TRBD1. The germline gives CDR1 LNHDA, CDR2 SQIVND (reference sequence). J was trimmed by 4 bases and V by 5 bases; bases with no gene match: 6. The CDR3 has 14 residues. This chain's CDR3 is CASSHRGSGTEAFF. In DNA form, the CDR3 reads TGTGCCAGTAGTCACAGGGGGTCGGGCACTGAAGCTTTCTTT.

The chain joins TRBV9 to TRBJ2-7, with D possibly being TRBD2 (6 bases). Germline V lookup: CDR1 SGDLS, CDR2 YYNGEE. The CDR3 length is 16 residues. Trimming removed 1 base at V and 3 bases at J, with 17 bases between. The CDR3 loop reads CASSVLPGDSIYEQYF. For the CDR3, the DNA is TGTGCCAGCAGCGTACTCCCGGGGGACTCAATCTACGAGCAGTACTTC.

The CDR3 protein is CASRGFANTGELFF. Here the CDR3 DNA reads TGTGCCTCCCGAGGGTTCGCGAACACCGGGGAGCTGTTTTTT. The V gene is TRBV30, the J gene TRBJ2-2; a weak D match, TRBD2 (5 bases). The CDR3 spans 14 residues. Per germline, CDR1 GTSNPN and CDR2 SVGIG (reference sequence). The germline V and J ends were trimmed by 7 bases and 0 bases, with 12 bases remaining between them. The entire variable domain, with the rest obtained from reference TRBV30 and TRBJ2-2, is as follows: SQTIHQWPATLVQPVGSPLSLECTVEGTSNPNLYWYRQAAGRGLQLLFYSVGIGQISSEVPQNLSASRPQDRQFILSSKKLLLSDSGFYLCASRGFANTGELFFGEGSRLTVL.

The gene calls are TRBV2 and TRBJ1-2; maybe TRBD1 (5 bases). The germline V gene encodes CDR1 SNHLY and CDR2 FYNNEI. Trimming shortened V by 4 bases and J by 12 bases, and 15 bases separated the two germline ends. This CDR3 is built from 12 residues. CDR3 amino acids: CASSVWAGRDTF. As DNA, the CDR3 is TGTGCCAGCAGTGTTTGGGCAGGGAGGGACACCTTC.

This clone was detected only a few times. The V gene is TRBV14, the J gene TRBJ1-2; a possible D gene is TRBD1 (5 bases). V lost 3 bases and J lost 8, with 13 bases in between. This CDR3 comprises 13 residues. From germline, CDR1 is SGHDN and CDR2 FVKESK. CDR3 sequence: CASSQTRQQGYTF. The DNA for the CDR3 is TGTGCCAGCAGCCAGACGAGACAGCAGGGCTACACCTTC.

This clone was seen a few times. Sequence at one end of the junction differs from germline and may be a read error. Here the CDR3 DNA reads TGTGCTAGCAGCCTCGGGACTAGCGCCTACAATGAGCAGTTCTTC. It encodes CASSLGTSAYNEQFF. This rearrangement joins TRBV7-7 to TRBJ2-1; 10 bases are a match to TRBD2. CDR3 length: 15 residues. Germline CDR1 reads SSHAT; CDR2 reads FNYEAQ (reference sequence).

The genes are TRBV10-3 and TRBJ2-1; TRBD2 matches at 15 bases. The CDR3 length is 16 residues. Germline V gene sequence: CDR1 ENHRY, CDR2 SYGVKD. V lost 5 bases, J lost 10 bases, and 9 bases stayed unmatched. The CDR3 DNA sequence: TGTGCCATCAGTTACTCCGGGACTAGCGGGAGGCAGGAGCAGTTCTTC. Protein: CAISYSGTSGRQEQFF.

The chain has TRBV3-1 (or the pseudogene TRBV3-2) and TRBJ2-1; 8 bases map to TRBD1. Germline CDR1 is LGHDT and CDR2 is YNNKEL (reference sequence). V lost 7 bases and J lost 2; bases outside the gene matches: 7. The CDR3 runs to 15 residues. The CDR3 sequence: CASTTGTGPYNEQFF. DNA of the CDR3: TGTGCCAGCACCACAGGGACAGGACCCTACAATGAGCAGTTCTTC.

This chain joins TRBV28 and TRBJ2-3, with 8 nucleotides matching TRBD2. Germline values: CDR1 MDHEN, CDR2 SYDVKM. CDR3 length: 15 amino acids. With V trimmed by 4 bases and J by 6 bases, 9 bases remained unmatched. The CDR3 is CASSSRGAGPDTQYF. The CDR3 coding sequence is TGTGCCAGCAGTTCGCGGGGGGCGGGACCCGATACGCAGTATTTT.

This clone was observed a single time. V usage is TRBV24-1 and J usage is TRBJ1-2; a weak D match, TRBD1 (6 bases). The CDR3 length is 14 residues. V shed 7 bases and J shed 6 bases, with 17 bases lying between them. The germline V gene encodes CDR1 KGHDR and CDR2 SFDVKD. The CDR3 DNA reads TGTGCCACCAGCCAGACAGGTTACGGTGATGGCTACACCTTC. Its protein is CATSQTGYGDGYTF.

This sequence joins TRBV30 and TRBJ2-5, with 7 positions matching TRBD2. The CDR3 contains 14 residues. Germline V CDR1 and CDR2: GTSNPN, SVGIG (reference sequence). Germline trimming cut 2 bases from V and 9 bases from J; bases unmatched to any gene: 12. CDR3 nucleotides: TGTGCCTGGAGTCCTTCGACGGGGGGACCCCCCCAGTACTTC. Translating gives CAWSPSTGGPPQYF.

The chain is built from TRBV18 and TRBJ1-3, with D possibly matching TRBD1 (5 bases). Germline-derived CDR1 and CDR2 are KGHSH and LQKENI. The CDR3 totals 16 residues. V was trimmed by 0 bases and J by 0 bases, leaving 9 bases between them. The CDR3 coding sequence is TGTGCCAGCTCACCACCGGGGGGAGGCTCTGGAAACACCATATATTTT. Its translation is CASSPPGGGSGNTIYF.